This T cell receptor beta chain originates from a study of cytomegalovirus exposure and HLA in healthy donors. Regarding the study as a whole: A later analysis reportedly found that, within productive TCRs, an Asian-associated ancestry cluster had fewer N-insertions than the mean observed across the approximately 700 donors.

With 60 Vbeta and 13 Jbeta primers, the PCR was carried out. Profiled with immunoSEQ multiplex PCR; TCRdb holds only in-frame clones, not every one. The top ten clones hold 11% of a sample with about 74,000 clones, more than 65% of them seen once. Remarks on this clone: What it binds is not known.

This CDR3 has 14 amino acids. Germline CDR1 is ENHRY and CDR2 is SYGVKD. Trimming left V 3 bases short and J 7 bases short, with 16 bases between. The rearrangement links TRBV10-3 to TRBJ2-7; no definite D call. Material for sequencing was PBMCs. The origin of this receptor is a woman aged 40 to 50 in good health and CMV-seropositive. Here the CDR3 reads CAISEIGEVQEQYF. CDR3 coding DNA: TGTGCCATCAGTGAAATCGGTGAGGTGCAAGAGCAGTACTTC.